The rows below give T cell receptor beta chains drawn from one sample of a study of T cells in localized non-small cell lung cancer. Data came from immunoSEQ multiplex PCR; TCRdb stores just in-frame clones and leaves some out. The table includes 2,200 or so clones, roughly a quarter detected once. The source was lung tumor tissue, collected before any cancer treatment. The source of these receptors is a man aged 40-75 years with stage III lung adenocarcinoma. Both conserved end residues are part of each CDR3. Each record gives: CDR3 protein, CDR3 DNA, clone size, D gene, V gene, J gene. The D gene is left open where the match is weak. Where a row states a size, it is once, few, many or the class of an expanded clone; other rows omit it.

CASSWDLFYGYTF,TGTGCCAGCAGCTGGGACCTTTTCTATGGCTACACCTTC,few,-,TRBV6-8,TRBJ1-2
CASSDPGTGLYGYTF,TGTGCCAGCAGTGACCCGGGCACGGGACTCTATGGCTACACCTTC,-,-,TRBV25-1,TRBJ1-2
CASSQDRRGTRQYF,TGCGCCAGCAGCCAAGATCGTAGGGGCACGAGGCAGTACTTC,-,-,TRBV4-1,TRBJ2-7
CASSRQGYNTGELFF,TGTGCCAGCAGCCGACAGGGGTACAACACCGGGGAGCTGTTTTTT,-,TRBD1,TRBV11-3,TRBJ2-2
CASSLDFSGGETQYF,TGTGCCAGCAGCTTAGATTTTAGCGGAGGAGAGACCCAGTACTTC,-,-,TRBV11-3,TRBJ2-5
CASSGRLTGGKSGNTIYF,TGTGCCAGCAGCGGAAGATTGACAGGGGGCAAGTCTGGAAACACCATATATTTT,few,TRBD1,TRBV6-8,TRBJ1-3
CASSDGKVGTTYNEQFF,TGTGCCAGCAGTGATGGGAAAGTTGGAACGACGTACAATGAGCAGTTCTTC,-,-,TRBV25-1,TRBJ2-1
CASIPFGDIRSGANVLTF,TGTGCCAGCATCCCCTTCGGGGACATCCGCTCTGGGGCCAACGTCCTGACTTTC,few,-,TRBV11-3,TRBJ2-6
CASSEGGTNEKLFF,TGTGCCAGTAGTGAGGGGGGAACTAATGAAAAACTGTTTTTT,few,-,TRBV19,TRBJ1-4
CASSYTGYTDTQYF,TGTGCCAGCAGTTACACCGGGTACACAGATACGCAGTATTTT,-,-,TRBV6-8,TRBJ2-3
CASEGDYQTDTQYF,TGTGCCAGCGAGGGGGACTACCAGACCGACACGCAGTATTTT,few,-,TRBV6-8,TRBJ2-3
CAWSGQGYEQYF,TGTGCCTGGAGCGGACAGGGTTACGAGCAGTACTTC,-,TRBD1,TRBV30,TRBJ2-7
CASSLEGSNYNEQFF,TGTGCCAGCAGCTTAGAGGGGAGCAACTACAATGAGCAGTTCTTC,medium-sized,-,TRBV11-3,TRBJ2-1
CASSLGSQGRDTEAFF,TGTGCCAGCAGCTTAGGGTCACAGGGTCGCGACACTGAAGCTTTCTTT,few,-,TRBV11-3,TRBJ1-1
CASRTGTSSYNEQFF,TGTGCCAGCAGAACCGGGACTAGCTCCTACAATGAGCAGTTCTTC,once,TRBD2,TRBV6-8,TRBJ2-1
CASRRQTYSNQPQHF,TGTGCCAGCAGGCGACAGACTTATAGCAATCAGCCCCAGCATTTT,few,-,TRBV6-8,TRBJ1-5
CASSETNTEAFF,TGCGCCAGCAGTGAAACGAACACTGAAGCTTTCTTT,-,-,TRBV10-2,TRBJ1-1
CASSLGVVSRGTEAFF,TGTGCCAGCAGCTTAGGGGTCGTGTCCCGGGGCACTGAAGCTTTCTTT,few,-,TRBV11-3,TRBJ1-1
CASMDQQGRNTEAFF,TGTGCCAGCATGGACCAACAGGGGCGAAACACTGAAGCTTTCTTT,large,TRBD1,TRBV6-8,TRBJ1-1
CSVIAGREGYYGYTF,TGCAGCGTTATCGCGGGGCGGGAGGGATACTATGGCTACACCTTC,-,-,TRBV29-1,TRBJ1-2
CASSTTGQLAKNIQYF,TGTGCCAGCAGCACGACAGGTCAACTAGCCAAAAACATTCAGTACTTC,-,-,TRBV11-3,TRBJ2-4
CASSQDSIHEQYF,TGTGCCAGCTCACAAGACAGTATCCACGAGCAGTACTTC,few,-,TRBV18,TRBJ2-7
CASSMVRGRYSGANVLTF,TGTGCCAGTAGTATGGTTCGTGGGCGGTACTCTGGGGCCAACGTCCTGACTTTC,-,-,TRBV19,TRBJ2-6
CATVSGSAVYNEQFF,TGTGCCACCGTTAGCGGGAGTGCGGTCTACAATGAGCAGTTCTTC,-,-,TRBV12-2,TRBJ2-1
CASSQAYNTGELFF,TGCGCCAGCAGCCAAGCCTATAACACCGGGGAGCTGTTTTTT,few,-,TRBV1,TRBJ2-2
CASSPASGFIDEQFF,TGTGCCAGCTCACCAGCGAGCGGGTTCATCGATGAGCAGTTCTTC,-,-,TRBV18,TRBJ2-1
CASLANPAWGLGTQYF,TGTGCCAGCTTAGCAAATCCGGCTTGGGGTTTAGGGACGCAGTATTTT,-,-,TRBV27,TRBJ2-3
CSVEEGSRQQETQYF,TGCAGCGTTGAAGAAGGTAGTAGGCAGCAAGAGACCCAGTACTTC,-,-,TRBV29-1,TRBJ2-5
CASSPWDSWTGELFF,TGTGCCAGCAGCCCCTGGGACAGCTGGACCGGGGAGCTGTTTTTT,medium-sized,TRBD1,TRBV11-3,TRBJ2-2
CASSLEEWQGNEQYF,TGTGCCAGCAGCTTAGAGGAGTGGCAGGGGAACGAGCAGTACTTC,few,-,TRBV11-3,TRBJ2-7
CASSPALGQAYEQYF,TGTGCCAGCAGCCCCGCCTTAGGACAGGCCTACGAGCAGTACTTC,-,TRBD1,TRBV9,TRBJ2-7
CASSARAGSTDTQYF,TGCGCCAGCAGTGCGAGAGCGGGTAGCACAGATACGCAGTATTTT,-,-,TRBV10-2,TRBJ2-3
CASSLRSGANVLTF,TGTGCCAGCAGCTTAAGGTCCGGGGCCAACGTCCTGACTTTC,few,-,TRBV9,TRBJ2-6
CASSFATAATNEKLFF,TGTGCCAGCAGTTTCGCCACCGCTGCAACTAATGAAAAACTGTTTTTT,-,-,TRBV28,TRBJ1-4
CASSYSPQNSNYGYTF,TGTGCCAGCAGTTACTCGCCACAAAATTCTAACTATGGCTACACCTTC,few,-,TRBV6-8,TRBJ1-2
CASSPDSGEGEQYF,TGTGCCAGCAGCCCAGACAGTGGAGAAGGGGAGCAGTACTTC,-,-,TRBV28,TRBJ2-7
CAISEFPVTYEQYF,TGTGCCATCAGTGAGTTCCCAGTTACCTACGAGCAGTACTTC,few,-,TRBV10-3,TRBJ2-7
CATRMRDSRGNTIYF,TGTGCCACCCGGATGAGGGACAGCCGTGGAAACACCATATATTTT,few,TRBD1,TRBV6-8,TRBJ1-3
CASSQGRYRDRNNEQFF,TGTGCCAGCAGCCAGGGTCGGTACCGGGACAGAAACAATGAGCAGTTCTTC,few,TRBD1,TRBV11-3,TRBJ2-1
CSAKTGTSADTQYF,TGCAGCGCAAAGACAGGGACCAGCGCAGATACGCAGTATTTT,few,TRBD1,TRBV29-1,TRBJ2-3
CASIYIQGAGNTIYF,TGTGCCAGCATCTACATTCAGGGGGCTGGAAACACCATATATTTT,few,TRBD1,TRBV6-8,TRBJ1-3
CASSQPSNTGELFF,TGCGCCAGCAGCCAACCTTCCAACACCGGGGAGCTGTTTTTT,medium-sized,-,TRBV4-1,TRBJ2-2